This entry lists 14 T cell receptor beta chains sequenced from one sample in a study of blood T cell repertoires in COVID-19. TCRdb keeps only in-frame clones here, not all; method: immunoSEQ multiplex PCR. The sample has over 200,000 clones; roughly nine tenths are singletons. Material: peripheral blood. The receptors were sampled from a man aged 60-69 years who had recovered from COVID-19.

V gene TRBV5-5 combines with J gene TRBJ1-2; 9 bases match TRBD1. CDR3 length: 16 residues. In germline, CDR1 is SGHKS, CDR2 YYEKEE (reference sequence). J gave up 4 bases and V 5 bases, and 12 bases lay outside the gene matches. CDR3 bases: TGTGCCAGCAGTCTGGGGGCGGACAGGGGATTCTATGGCTACACCTTC. Its translation is CASSLGADRGFYGYTF. Full variable domain (remainder filled in from reference TRBV5-5 and TRBJ1-2): DAGVTQSPTHLIKTRGQQVTLRCSPISGHKSVSWYQQVLGQGPQFIFQYYEKEERGRGNFPDRFSARQFPNYSSELNVNALLLGDSALYLCASSLGADRGFYGYTFGSGTRLTVV.

The chain joins TRBV18 to TRBJ2-2; 7 positions match TRBD1. Germline V gene lookup returns CDR1 KGHSH and CDR2 LQKENI. The V and J ends lost 1 base and 2 bases, in that order; junction bases with no gene match: 7. CDR3 length: 17 residues. The CDR3 bases are TGTGCCAGCTCACCACGGGTAGGGGGCTTCAACACCGGGGAGCTGTTTTTT. Its translation: CASSPRVGGFNTGELFF.

The V gene is TRBV19, the J gene TRBJ2-3; 8 bases fit TRBD2. V lost 8 bases and J lost 3; bases outside the gene matches: 7. The CDR3 length is 14 residues. The germline V gene has CDR1 LNHDA and CDR2 SQIVND (reference sequence). CDR3 in amino acids: CASQPGLGTDTQYF. CDR3 DNA: TGTGCCAGTCAACCGGGACTAGGGACAGATACGCAGTATTTT.

The gene calls are TRBV5-1 and TRBJ2-7; 8 nucleotides agree with TRBD1. CDR1 is SGHRS, CDR2 YFSETQ, per germline. This CDR3 comprises 14 residues. V lost 4 bases, J lost 4 bases, and 7 bases stayed unmatched. CDR3: CASSTGTGGYEQYF. CDR3 in DNA: TGCGCCAGCAGCACCGGGACAGGAGGATACGAGCAGTACTTC. Full variable domain (missing parts from reference TRBV5-1 and TRBJ2-7): KAGVTQTPRYLIKTRGQQVTLSCSPISGHRSVSWYQQTPGQGLQFLFEYFSETQRNKGNFPGRFSGRQFSNSRSEMNVSTLELGDSALYLCASSTGTGGYEQYFGPGTRLTVT.

The chain uses TRBV24-1 and TRBJ1-1; no reliable D call. The CDR3 sequence is 13 residues long. Germline CDR1 and CDR2: KGHDR and SFDVKD. Trimming cost V 6 bases and J 8 bases, with 15 bases left between them. This CDR3 is CATSPPGQTEAFF. The CDR3 DNA is TGTGCCACCAGTCCTCCTGGGCAGACAGAAGCTTTCTTT.

This rearrangement joins TRBV9 to TRBJ1-1, with unresolved D. Germline-derived CDR1 and CDR2 are SGDLS and YYNGEE. V gave up 4 bases and J gave up 4 bases, with 14 bases separating them. This CDR3 has 14 amino acids. CDR3 sequence: CASSPGSGGTEAFF. For the CDR3, the DNA is TGTGCCAGCAGCCCGGGGTCGGGAGGCACTGAAGCTTTCTTT.

The rearrangement links TRBV19 to TRBJ1-2; 9 positions agree with TRBD1. V gave up 11 bases and J gave up 7 bases; unmatched junction bases: 11. CDR3 length equals 13 residues. In germline, CDR1 is LNHDA, CDR2 SQIVND (reference sequence). The CDR3 sequence is CACGQTGGGGYTF. CDR3 DNA sequence: TGTGCCTGCGGACAGACAGGGGGAGGTGGCTACACCTTC.

In its sample, this clone was seen a few times. This chain uses TRBV7-6 with TRBJ1-6, with D possibly TRBD1 on 6 matching bases. Trimming took 5 bases from V and 9 from J, leaving 20 bases between them. This CDR3 is 16 amino acids long. Germline loops: CDR1 SGHVS, CDR2 FNYEAQ. The CDR3 region has the DNA TGTGCCAGCAGCCGGGATACAGGGTCTGTGGGTTCACCCCTCCACTTT. It translates to CASSRDTGSVGSPLHF.

This chain links TRBV30 with TRBJ1-2, with 9 bases fitting TRBD1. The CDR3 covers 16 residues. Germline loops: CDR1 GTSNPN, CDR2 SVGIG (reference sequence). V lost 4 bases to trimming and J lost 5 bases; unmatched junction nucleotides: 14. The CDR3 DNA is TGTGCCTGGACAACGGGGTTATCGGGACAGGGATATGGCTACACCTTC. It encodes CAWTTGLSGQGYGYTF.

This rearrangement joins TRBV4-1 to TRBJ1-1, with TRBD1 matching over 7 bases. After removal of 3 bases from V and 2 bases from J, the junction contained 6 bases not matched to a gene. The CDR3 runs to 15 residues. Germline V gives CDR1 MGHRA, CDR2 YSYEKL. DNA of the CDR3: TGCGCCAGCAGCCACATGGGACAGTTAAACACTGAAGCTTTCTTT. Its translation is CASSHMGQLNTEAFF.

The V call is TRBV20-1, the J call TRBJ1-1, with D possibly TRBD1 on 6 matching bases. CDR1 and CDR2 (germline): DFQATT, SNEGSKA (reference sequence). V lost 3 bases to trimming and J lost 1 base, with 12 bases between them. The CDR3 covers 14 residues. The CDR3 region is CSASGQGRNTEAFF. The CDR3 DNA sequence: TGCAGTGCTAGTGGGCAGGGGCGGAACACTGAAGCTTTCTTT.

This chain connects TRBV9 to TRBJ1-4; 7 bases fit TRBD1. The CDR3 consists of 19 residues. CDR1 and CDR2 (germline): SGDLS, YYNGEE. V lost 3 bases and J lost 0; bases outside the gene matches: 14. The DNA for the CDR3 is TGTGCCAGCAGCGAACACAGGGGCGGCACACACACAACTAATGAAAAACTGTTTTTT. Its translation: CASSEHRGGTHTTNEKLFF.

The chain employs TRBV9 and TRBJ2-7, with 10 bases identical to TRBD2. This CDR3 spans 15 amino acids. Germline lookup yields CDR1 SGDLS and CDR2 YYNGEE. The trim removed 0 bases at V and 3 bases at J, leaving 3 bases unmatched. The chain's CDR3 is CASSVASGGIYEQYF. In DNA form, the CDR3 reads TGTGCCAGCAGCGTAGCTAGCGGGGGTATCTACGAGCAGTACTTC.

V gene TRBV5-5 combines with J gene TRBJ1-6; possibly TRBD1 for D (5 bases). CDR3 length: 15 residues. Germline CDR1 reads SGHKS; CDR2 reads YYEKEE (reference sequence). Trimming took 4 bases from V and 16 from J, leaving 24 bases between them. The CDR3 region is CASSAAQGGSYVLHF. Here the CDR3 DNA reads TGTGCCAGCAGCGCGGCCCAGGGAGGTTCCTACGTGCTCCACTTT.